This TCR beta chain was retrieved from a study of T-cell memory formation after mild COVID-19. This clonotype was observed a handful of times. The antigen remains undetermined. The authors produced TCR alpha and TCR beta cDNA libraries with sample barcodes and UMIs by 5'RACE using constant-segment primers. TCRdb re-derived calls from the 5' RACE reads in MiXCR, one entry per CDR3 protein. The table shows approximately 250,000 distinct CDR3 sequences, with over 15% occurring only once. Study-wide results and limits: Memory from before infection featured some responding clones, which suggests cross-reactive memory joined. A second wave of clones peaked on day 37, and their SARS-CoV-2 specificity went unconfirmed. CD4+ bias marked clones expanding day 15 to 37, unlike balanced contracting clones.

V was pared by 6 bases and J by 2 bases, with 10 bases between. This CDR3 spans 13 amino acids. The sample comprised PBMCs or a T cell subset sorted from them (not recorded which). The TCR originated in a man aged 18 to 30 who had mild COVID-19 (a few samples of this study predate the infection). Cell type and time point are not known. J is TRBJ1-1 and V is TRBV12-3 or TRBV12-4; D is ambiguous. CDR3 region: CASSRLKNTEAFF. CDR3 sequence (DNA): TGTGCCAGCAGCAGGCTGAAAAACACTGAAGCTTTCTTT.